This passage covers 12 T cell receptor beta chains from one sample sequenced in a study of blood T cell repertoires in COVID-19. Some clones are missing from TCRdb's copy, which holds only in-frame ones; the method was immunoSEQ multiplex PCR. The data hold 350,000 to 400,000 clones, with 70% to 90% observed a single time. Input material: PBMCs or T cells enriched from blood (not recorded which). The receptors here all came from a woman between 18 and 30 years old who had recovered from COVID-19.

Note on this clone: This sample includes further DNA sequences coding for the same CDR3. The rearrangement joins TRBV9 to TRBJ1-5; possibly TRBD1 for D (6 bases). Germline V gives CDR1 SGDLS, CDR2 YYNGEE. This CDR3 has 15 amino acids. Trimming took off 0 bases at V and 4 bases at J, with 11 bases between the two ends. The CDR3 sequence is CASSVAGAGNQPQHF. As DNA, the CDR3 is TGTGCCAGCAGCGTAGCAGGGGCTGGTAATCAGCCCCAGCATTTT.

The rearrangement uses TRBV30 and TRBJ2-7; no reliable D call. V lost 5 bases and J lost 5, with 13 bases in between. CDR1 is GTSNPN and CDR2 is SVGIG in the germline V gene (reference sequence). This CDR3 has 12 residues. In nucleotides, the CDR3 is TGTGCCTGGGCATCCTCGCTAGACGAGCAGTACTTC. Amino acid sequence: CAWASSLDEQYF.

The chain has TRBV5-1 and TRBJ1-6; D remains unclear. CDR1 and CDR2 from the germline V gene are SGHRS and YFSETQ. CDR3 length: 14 amino acids. With 2 bases removed from V and 10 bases from J, the gap between germline ends came to 13 bases. CDR3 in DNA: TGCGCCAGCAGCTTCGGGGTGAAAGAATCACCCCTCCACTTT. Translating gives CASSFGVKESPLHF.

The chain couples TRBV4-1 to TRBJ1-1; 8 bases map to TRBD1. The CDR3 loop spans 17 amino acids. Germline CDR1 MGHRA, CDR2 YSYEKL. The junction had 11 bases not matched to a gene; V was cut back by 1 base and J by 4 bases. This chain's CDR3 is CASSQAGRGRQGTEAFF. The CDR3 DNA sequence: TGCGCCAGCAGCCAAGCGGGCAGGGGGCGGCAGGGCACTGAAGCTTTCTTT.

The chain combines TRBV30 with TRBJ1-2; TRBD1 aligns across 9 bases. From germline, CDR1 is GTSNPN and CDR2 SVGIG (reference sequence). The CDR3 totals 14 residues. Trimming took 2 bases from V and 2 from J; bases not matched to a gene: 3. CDR3 residues: CAWSPDRGNYGYTF. The DNA of the CDR3 is TGTGCCTGGAGTCCTGACAGGGGGAACTATGGCTACACCTTC.

This chain connects TRBV9 to TRBJ2-7, with 12 bases lining up with TRBD2. With 0 bases clipped from V and 1 base from J, the junction kept 8 bases outside the gene matches. Germline values: CDR1 SGDLS, CDR2 YYNGEE. The CDR3 is 18 residues long. This chain's CDR3 is CASSVEASGGAVSYEQYF. The CDR3 DNA reads TGTGCCAGCAGCGTAGAGGCTAGCGGGGGGGCGGTTTCCTACGAGCAGTACTTC.

This chain joins TRBV13 and TRBJ1-2; 7 bases align to TRBD1. V shed 5 bases, J shed 4 bases, and the junction held 1 base outside the gene matches. The CDR3 consists of 12 residues. CDR1 and CDR2 from the germline V gene are PRHDT and FYEKMQ (reference sequence). CDR3 loop: CASSRDSYGYTF. The CDR3 nucleotides read TGTGCCAGCAGCCGGGACAGCTATGGCTACACCTTC.

This chain links TRBV2 with TRBJ2-5; 11 bases align to TRBD2. The CDR3 has 16 residues. CDR1 and CDR2 (germline): SNHLY, FYNNEI. Trimming cost V 6 bases and J 2 bases; bases outside gene matches: 8. The chain's CDR3 is CASSGETSGKQETQYF. DNA of the CDR3: TGTGCCAGCAGCGGAGAGACTAGCGGGAAGCAAGAGACCCAGTACTTC.

V is TRBV7-3 and J is TRBJ1-3, with D tentatively TRBD1 (6 bases). Germline values: CDR1 SGHTA, CDR2 FQGTGA. The V end lost 1 base, the J end lost 0 bases, and 13 bases lay between the germline ends. The CDR3 consists of 17 residues. The CDR3 loop reads CASSLRPQGNSGNTIYF. DNA of the CDR3: TGTGCCAGCAGCTTAAGGCCCCAGGGGAACTCTGGAAACACCATATATTTT.

This sequence joins TRBV2 and TRBJ2-7; 7 bases match TRBD2. Looked up from germline, CDR1 is SNHLY and CDR2 is FYNNEI. Germline trimming cut 9 bases from V and 5 bases from J; bases unmatched to any gene: 4. CDR3 length equals 11 residues. The CDR3 DNA follows: TGTGCCAGTACTCGGGGGGACGAGCAGTACTTC. It codes for CASTRGDEQYF.

This clone turned up a few times. This rearrangement joins TRBV6-4 to TRBJ2-2; 8 nucleotides match TRBD1. The germline CDR1 and CDR2 sequences are MRHNA and SNTAGT. Losses at the gene ends were 3 bases for V and 7 bases for J; bases not matched to a gene: 7. The CDR3 totals 15 residues. The CDR3 protein is CASSEGQDGVGELFF. For the CDR3, the DNA is TGTGCCAGCAGTGAGGGACAGGACGGGGTCGGGGAGCTGTTTTTT.

This clone appeared a few times. The CDR3 coding sequence is TGTGCCAGTAGCGTCGGGGGACGGAACTATGGCTACACCTTC. It encodes CASSVGGRNYGYTF. The chain links TRBV19 to TRBJ1-2; tentatively, D is TRBD1 (5 bases). The length of the CDR3 is 14 residues. Per germline, CDR1 LNHDA and CDR2 SQIVND (reference sequence). V was cut by 6 bases and J by 2 bases, with 13 bases left in between.